This T cell receptor beta chain was documented in a study of T cells after yellow fever vaccination. Study in general: Any fraction with a low cell number was prepared using SMART-Seq v4 Ultra Low Input. The study, taken as a whole, reports: Clones from primary vaccination mostly reappeared after the booster (around 96% CD4, around 90% CD8).

As TCR cDNA was made by 5'RACE template switching, a universal primer site and UMIs were added. MiXCR, run by TCRdb on the 5' RACE reads, gives a single entry per CDR3 protein. This sample yields 150,000 to 200,000 distinct CDR3 sequences, of which roughly 6.2% are seen a single time; 2.9% belongs to the top ten. A note on this clonotype: Its antigen is unknown.

Germline-derived CDR1 and CDR2 are DFQATT and SNEGSKA (reference sequence). The CDR3 runs 12 residues. V dropped 6 bases and J dropped 6; count of bases not matched to a gene: 7. Here the sequenced sample was CD4+ T cells sorted from PBMCs, taken on the day of the first yellow fever vaccination. The origin of this receptor is a young man who received the YFV17D yellow fever vaccine. This chain uses TRBV20-1 with TRBJ2-7, with 8 bases identical to TRBD2. The chain's CDR3 is CSARGSGGEQYF. CDR3 nucleotides: TGCAGTGCCCGAGGGAGCGGGGGCGAGCAGTACTTC.